Shown below are 12 T cell receptor beta chains from a single sample sequenced in a study of OX40 agonist ivuxolimab in advanced cancers. Measured with immunoSEQ multiplex PCR; TCRdb has only the in-frame clones, and not every one. The profile shows 30,000 to 40,000 clones, 65% to 80% of them singletons. The source was CD4+ or CD8+ T cells sorted from blood, collected in a trial of the OX40 agonist ivuxolimab. These receptor sequences come from an adult with an advanced solid tumor such as melanoma, head and neck, liver or kidney cancer.

This clone was observed once. This chain uses TRBV19 with TRBJ2-1; no firm D call. The CDR3 is made up of 14 amino acids. V gave up 1 base and J gave up 7 bases, with 11 bases separating them. The V gene's germline CDR1 is LNHDA and CDR2 SQIVND (reference sequence). The CDR3 nucleotides are TGTGCCAGTAGTATAGCCCTGACTGAAAATGAGCAGTTCTTC. It is translated as CASSIALTENEQFF.

The chain combines TRBV6-5 with TRBJ1-1; D possibly corresponds to TRBD1 (5 bases). The CDR3 loop spans 15 amino acids. V was cut by 5 bases and J by 3 bases, with 16 bases left in between. The germline V gene encodes CDR1 MNHEY and CDR2 SVGAGI. CDR3 region: CASSLRGPAHTEAFF. The DNA of the CDR3 is TGTGCCAGCAGTCTTCGGGGCCCAGCACACACTGAAGCTTTCTTT.

This chain joins TRBV28 and TRBJ1-2, with D tentatively TRBD1 (6 bases). Germline CDR1 reads MDHEN; CDR2 reads SYDVKM. The ends were cut back, 3 bases at V and 5 bases at J, with 16 bases in the middle. The CDR3 has 15 residues. The CDR3 bases are TGTGCCAGCAGTTTGCCGCAGGGAGGGGGGTATGGCTACACCTTC. Translation: CASSLPQGGGYGYTF.

Turning to this clone: One junction end disagrees with the germline gene, perhaps due to a read error. This chain links TRBV29-1 with TRBJ2-1; TRBD2 agrees at 8 bases. Per germline, CDR1 SQVTM and CDR2 ANQGSEA. The length of the CDR3 is 12 residues. In DNA form, the CDR3 reads TGCAGCGTTGAAGAGGGGACGGGGGGGCCTGTCTTC. Translating gives CSVEEGTGGPVF.

The V and J genes are TRBV6-5 and TRBJ1-2; 7 bases match TRBD1. The germline CDR1 and CDR2 sequences are MNHEY and SVGAGI. There are 15 residues in the CDR3. The ends lost 2 bases at V and 4 bases at J; junction bases unmatched: 7. CDR3 region: CASSYGMTGTYGYTF. CDR3 DNA: TGTGCCAGCAGTTACGGGATGACAGGGACCTATGGCTACACCTTC.

The chain carries TRBV4-1 and TRBJ2-7; 8 positions match TRBD2. CDR1 and CDR2 (germline): MGHRA, YSYEKL. Germline trimming cut 1 base from V and 7 bases from J; bases unmatched to any gene: 12. This CDR3 region has 16 residues. The CDR3 protein is CASSQGAGAALVEQYF. The CDR3 DNA is TGCGCCAGCAGCCAAGGAGCGGGGGCCGCCTTGGTGGAGCAGTACTTC.

The chain is built from TRBV5-5 and TRBJ1-5, with D uncertain. Trimming removed 1 base from V and 0 bases from J, with 14 bases in between. The CDR3 is made up of 17 amino acids. Germline V gives CDR1 SGHKS, CDR2 YYEKEE (reference sequence). The CDR3 bases are TGTGCCAGCAGCTTGTCCCCGGCGGGTAATAGCAATCAGCCCCAGCATTTT. Residues: CASSLSPAGNSNQPQHF.

The V and J genes are TRBV19 and TRBJ2-7, with D possibly TRBD1 on 6 matching bases. The CDR3 is made up of 14 amino acids. Trimming took 3 bases from V and 3 from J, leaving 12 bases between them. Germline CDR1 LNHDA, CDR2 SQIVND (reference sequence). CDR3 protein: CASSISGTRYEQYF. CDR3 coding DNA: TGTGCCAGTAGTATTTCAGGGACACGCTACGAGCAGTACTTC.

The CDR3 is CASSQDYSYEQYF. For the CDR3, the DNA is TGTGCCAGCAGCCAAGATTACAGCTACGAGCAGTACTTC. This sequence joins TRBV14 and TRBJ2-7; D remains ambiguous. Deletions cut 0 bases from V and 3 bases from J, with 6 bases between. Germline assignment: CDR1 SGHDN and CDR2 FVKESK. The CDR3 is 13 residues long.

The gene calls are TRBV5-1 and TRBJ1-1; no definite D call. Trimming took off 0 bases at V and 3 bases at J, with 6 bases between the two ends. The V gene's germline CDR1 is SGHRS and CDR2 YFSETQ. This CDR3 spans 13 amino acids. The CDR3 DNA reads as TGCGCCAGCAGCTTGGCCACAGACACTGAAGCTTTCTTT. Translation: CASSLATDTEAFF.

The chain combines TRBV7-9 with TRBJ2-7, with a tentative D call TRBD2 (6 bases). Trimming removed 1 base at V and 5 bases at J, with 15 bases between. Germline CDR1 and CDR2: SEHNR and FQNEAQ (reference sequence). The CDR3 is made up of 15 amino acids. CDR3 DNA: TGTGCCAGCAGCTTAGGTTTTCTAGCGAACAACGAGCAGTACTTC. Its translation: CASSLGFLANNEQYF.

This clone came up a few times. The genes are TRBV6-5 and TRBJ1-2; 7 positions match TRBD1. V was pared by 6 bases and J by 5 bases, with 12 bases of the junction left unmatched. This CDR3 has 15 amino acids. From germline, CDR1 is MNHEY and CDR2 SVGAGI. CDR3 region: CASRKGEGAVYGYTF. The CDR3 DNA sequence: TGTGCCAGCAGGAAAGGGGAGGGGGCCGTGTATGGCTACACCTTC.